Listed below are T cell receptor beta chains from one sample, sequenced in a study of cytomegalovirus exposure and HLA in healthy donors. The protocol was immunoSEQ multiplex PCR, while the TCRdb copy is restricted to in-frame clones and leaves out a portion. Its table records fewer than 70,000 clones. The sequenced sample consisted of PBMCs. These receptors all come from a woman younger than 35 in good health and CMV-seronegative. Each CDR3 is given with its conserved first and last residue.

j_call,v_call,cdr3_aa
TRBJ2-1,TRBV6-1,CASSELGRGTGNEQFF
TRBJ2-7,TRBV15,CATSREPGAYEQYF
TRBJ2-2,TRBV18,CASSPLGQGTGELFF
TRBJ1-3,TRBV18,CASSPLGGFGNTIYF
TRBJ2-7,TRBV2,CASSTLRTSVNEQYF
TRBJ2-7,TRBV30,CAFSRGHVYEQYF
TRBJ2-7,TRBV27,CASSPGGSGRYEQYF
TRBJ1-1,TRBV25-1,CASGLDMVNTEAFF
TRBJ2-7,TRBV7-2,CASSTRQGFYEQYF
TRBJ2-6,TRBV7-9,CASSPDRGSSGANVLTF
TRBJ1-2,TRBV30,CAWRVDRAGGYTF
TRBJ1-1,TRBV5-1,CASSPARGTEAFF
TRBJ1-2,TRBV5-1,CASSLQGDGYTF
TRBJ1-3,TRBV2,CASGFGQGNSGNTIYF
TRBJ1-1,TRBV29-1,CSVSDTTNTEAFF
TRBJ2-1,TRBV15,CATSRTGTKIPNEQFF
TRBJ2-7,TRBV25-1,CASSVGGEQYF
TRBJ1-1,TRBV6-5,CASSGGITEAFF
TRBJ1-1,TRBV5-1,CASSMGKASGNTEAFF
TRBJ2-1,TRBV6-5,CASSYESGGVYNEQFF
TRBJ2-1,TRBV30,CAWSVLRGGLGNEQFF
TRBJ1-5,TRBV6-5,CASSLGTDSNQPQHF
TRBJ1-1,TRBV9,CASSVSGTMNTEAFF
TRBJ2-3,TRBV18,CASPSSSSGGAGDTQYF
TRBJ1-1,TRBV11-1,CASSRGWVGNTEAFF
TRBJ1-2,TRBV11-2,CASSSTTGIDGYTF
TRBJ2-7,TRBV5-4,CASSLDTSGGMALEQYF
TRBJ2-5,TRBV15,CATSRLAGEGETQYF
TRBJ1-2,TRBV6-5,CASRPLKGADGYTF
TRBJ1-2,TRBV30,CAWGDGGAVSYGYTF
TRBJ1-1,TRBV19,CASRGGPEAFF
TRBJ2-1,TRBV18,CASSPPGTSGHNEQFF
TRBJ2-3,TRBV4-1,CASSQGLVRSGRTDTQYF
TRBJ1-1,TRBV7-9,CASTLQGLNTEAFF
TRBJ2-7,TRBV25-1,CASNLGQGGSEQYF
TRBJ1-2,TRBV6-5,CASSPRQGAIYGYTF
TRBJ1-1,TRBV11-1,CASSPGRRSTEAFF
TRBJ1-1,TRBV29-1,CRVDGTEAFF
TRBJ2-3,TRBV30,CAWTPPLAGGADTQYF
TRBJ2-2,TRBV10-1,CATSVGGDTGELFF
TRBJ2-5,TRBV30,CAWSVGLAGEETQYF
TRBJ2-3,TRBV6-1,CASSERGGASPDKQYF
TRBJ1-1,TRBV30,CAWHRTRTEAFF
TRBJ2-2,TRBV6-1,CASSTTGGYGELFF
TRBJ1-5,TRBV2,CASSPYTGLGQPQHF
TRBJ1-5,TRBV7-8,CASSQDRVWGNQPQHF
TRBJ2-3,TRBV7-9,CASRAAHSTDTQYF
TRBJ1-1,TRBV6-5,CASSYGQGWNTEAFF
TRBJ1-1,TRBV12-1,CASSAPRDRNTEAFF